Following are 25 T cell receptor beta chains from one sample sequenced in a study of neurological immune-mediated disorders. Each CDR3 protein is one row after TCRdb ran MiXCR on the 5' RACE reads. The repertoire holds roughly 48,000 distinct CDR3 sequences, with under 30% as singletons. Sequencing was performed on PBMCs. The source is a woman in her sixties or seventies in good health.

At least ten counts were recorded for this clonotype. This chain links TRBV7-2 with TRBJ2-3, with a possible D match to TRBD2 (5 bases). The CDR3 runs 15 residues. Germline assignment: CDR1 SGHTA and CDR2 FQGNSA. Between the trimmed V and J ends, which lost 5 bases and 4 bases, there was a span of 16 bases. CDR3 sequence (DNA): TGTGCCAGCAGCCGCCGGACGGCGGGTCCAGATACGCAGTATTTT. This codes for CASSRRTAGPDTQYF. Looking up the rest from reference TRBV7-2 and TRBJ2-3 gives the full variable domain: GAGVSQSPSNKVTEKGKDVELRCDPISGHTALYWYRQSLGQGLEFLIYFQGNSAPDKSGLPSDRFSAERTGGSVSTLTIQRTQQEDSAVYLCASSRRTAGPDTQYFGPGTRLTVL.

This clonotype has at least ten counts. The CDR3 nucleotides are TGCAGTACCAAACGCGGGAGCTACGAGCAGTACTTC. Translating it yields CSTKRGSYEQYF. V usage is TRBV20-1 and J usage is TRBJ2-7; 7 positions agree with TRBD2. Germline trimming cut 8 bases from V and 3 bases from J; bases unmatched to any gene: 7. The CDR3 runs 12 residues. From germline, CDR1 is DFQATT and CDR2 SNEGSKA (reference sequence).

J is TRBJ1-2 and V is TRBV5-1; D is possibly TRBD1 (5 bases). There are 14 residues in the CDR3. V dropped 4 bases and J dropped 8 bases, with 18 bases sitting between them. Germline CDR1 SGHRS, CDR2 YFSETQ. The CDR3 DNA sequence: TGCGCCAGCAGCCCCTTGGGACTCGCTGACGGCTACACCTTC. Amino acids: CASSPLGLADGYTF.

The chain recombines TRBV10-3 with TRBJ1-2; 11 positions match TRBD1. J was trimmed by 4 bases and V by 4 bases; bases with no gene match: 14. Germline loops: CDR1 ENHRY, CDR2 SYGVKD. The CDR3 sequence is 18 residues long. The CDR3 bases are TGTGCCATCAGTGCCCCATCCCGAGCCGGGACAGGGGGCTATGGCTACACCTTC. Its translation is CAISAPSRAGTGGYGYTF.

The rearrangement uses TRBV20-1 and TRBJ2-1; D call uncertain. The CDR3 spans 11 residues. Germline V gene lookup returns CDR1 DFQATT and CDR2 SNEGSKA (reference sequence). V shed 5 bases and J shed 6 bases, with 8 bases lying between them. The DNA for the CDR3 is TGCAGTGCTCGGACCTCCAATGAGCAGTTCTTC. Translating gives CSARTSNEQFF.

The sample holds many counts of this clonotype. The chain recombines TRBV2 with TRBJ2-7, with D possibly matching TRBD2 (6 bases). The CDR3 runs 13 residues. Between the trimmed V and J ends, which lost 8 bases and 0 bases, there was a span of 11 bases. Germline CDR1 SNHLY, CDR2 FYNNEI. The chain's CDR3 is CASRAEGSYEQYF. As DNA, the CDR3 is TGTGCCAGCCGTGCGGAGGGCTCCTACGAGCAGTACTTC.

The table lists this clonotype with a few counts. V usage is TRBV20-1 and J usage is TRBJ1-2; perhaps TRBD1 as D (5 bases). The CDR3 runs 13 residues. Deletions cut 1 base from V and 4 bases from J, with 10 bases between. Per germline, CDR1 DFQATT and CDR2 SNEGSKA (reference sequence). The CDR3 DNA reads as TGCAGTGCTAGAGTTGGGGGAGTCTATGGCTACACCTTC. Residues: CSARVGGVYGYTF.

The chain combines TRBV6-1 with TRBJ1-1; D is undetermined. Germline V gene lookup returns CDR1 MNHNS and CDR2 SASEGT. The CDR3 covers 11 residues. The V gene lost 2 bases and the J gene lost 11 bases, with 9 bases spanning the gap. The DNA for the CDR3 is TGTGCCAGCAGTGAAAGAGTTTGGGCTTTCTTT. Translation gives CASSERVWAFF.

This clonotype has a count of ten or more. The CDR3 coding sequence is TGCAGTGCTAGAGGGACCGGGGAGCTGTTTTTT. Translating gives CSARGTGELFF. The genes are TRBV20-1 and TRBJ2-2; D is undetermined. Germline values: CDR1 DFQATT, CDR2 SNEGSKA (reference sequence). Trimming removed 1 base at V and 5 bases at J, with 2 bases between. The CDR3 length is 11 residues.

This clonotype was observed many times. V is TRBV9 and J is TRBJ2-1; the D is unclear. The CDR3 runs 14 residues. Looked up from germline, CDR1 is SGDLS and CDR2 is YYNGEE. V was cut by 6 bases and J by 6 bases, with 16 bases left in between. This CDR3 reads CASNLGLGFNEQFF. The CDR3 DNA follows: TGTGCCAGCAATTTGGGATTAGGCTTCAATGAGCAGTTCTTC.

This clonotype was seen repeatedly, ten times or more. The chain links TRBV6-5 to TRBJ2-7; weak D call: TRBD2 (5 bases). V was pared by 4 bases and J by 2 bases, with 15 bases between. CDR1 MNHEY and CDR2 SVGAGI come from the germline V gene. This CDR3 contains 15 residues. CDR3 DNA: TGTGCCAGCAGTTCCGGGGATGGAGGAACCTACGAGCAGTACTTC. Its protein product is CASSSGDGGTYEQYF.

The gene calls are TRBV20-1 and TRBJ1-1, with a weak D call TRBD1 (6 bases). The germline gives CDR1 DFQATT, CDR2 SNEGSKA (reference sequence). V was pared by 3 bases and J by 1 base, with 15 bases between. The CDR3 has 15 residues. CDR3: CSARWGAGENTEAFF. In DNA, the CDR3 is TGCAGTGCTAGGTGGGGGGCTGGGGAGAACACTGAAGCTTTCTTT.

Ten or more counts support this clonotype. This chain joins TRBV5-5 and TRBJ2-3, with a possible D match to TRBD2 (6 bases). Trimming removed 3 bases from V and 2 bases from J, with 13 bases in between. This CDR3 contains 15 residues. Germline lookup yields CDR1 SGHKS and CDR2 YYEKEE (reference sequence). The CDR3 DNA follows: TGTGCCAGCAGCTGGGGAGGCGGGAACACAGATACGCAGTATTTT. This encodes CASSWGGGNTDTQYF.

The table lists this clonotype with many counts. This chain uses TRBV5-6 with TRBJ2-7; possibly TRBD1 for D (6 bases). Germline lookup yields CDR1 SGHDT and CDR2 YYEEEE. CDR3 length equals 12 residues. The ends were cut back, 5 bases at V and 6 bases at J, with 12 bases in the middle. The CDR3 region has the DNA TGTGCCAGCAGTAAAAGGACAGCCGAGCAGTACTTC. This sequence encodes CASSKRTAEQYF. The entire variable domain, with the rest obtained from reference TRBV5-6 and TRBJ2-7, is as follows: DAGVTQSPTHLIKTRGQQVTLRCSPKSGHDTVSWYQQALGQGPQFIFQYYEEEERQRGNFPDRFSGHQFPNYSSELNVNALLLGDSALYLCASSKRTAEQYFGPGTRLTVT.

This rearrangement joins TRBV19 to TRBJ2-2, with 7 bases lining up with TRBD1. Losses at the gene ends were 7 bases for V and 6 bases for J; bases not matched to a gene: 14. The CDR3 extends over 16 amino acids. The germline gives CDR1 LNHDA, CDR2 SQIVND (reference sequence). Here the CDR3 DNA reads TGTGCCAGTACCTGGGACAGCCCCCGAGTGGCCGGGGAGCTGTTTTTT. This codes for CASTWDSPRVAGELFF.

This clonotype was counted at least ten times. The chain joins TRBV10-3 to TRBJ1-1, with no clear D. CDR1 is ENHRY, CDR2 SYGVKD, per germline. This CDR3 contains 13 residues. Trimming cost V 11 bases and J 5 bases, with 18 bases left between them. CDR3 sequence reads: CAAAGREDTEAFF. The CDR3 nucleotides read TGTGCCGCAGCGGGAAGAGAGGATACTGAAGCTTTCTTT.

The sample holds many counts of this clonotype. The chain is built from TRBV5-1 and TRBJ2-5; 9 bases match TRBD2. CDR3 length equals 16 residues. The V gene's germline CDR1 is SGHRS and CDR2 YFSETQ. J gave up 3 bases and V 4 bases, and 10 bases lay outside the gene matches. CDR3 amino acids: CASSPGGVAGEETQYF. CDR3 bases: TGCGCCAGCAGCCCAGGTGGAGTAGCGGGGGAAGAGACCCAGTACTTC.

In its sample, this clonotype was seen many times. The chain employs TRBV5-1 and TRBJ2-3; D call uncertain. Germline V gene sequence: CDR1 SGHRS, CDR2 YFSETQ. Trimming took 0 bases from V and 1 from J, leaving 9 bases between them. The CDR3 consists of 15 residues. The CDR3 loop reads CASSLGGSRTDTQYF. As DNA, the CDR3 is TGCGCCAGCAGCTTGGGAGGCAGCCGCACAGATACGCAGTATTTT.

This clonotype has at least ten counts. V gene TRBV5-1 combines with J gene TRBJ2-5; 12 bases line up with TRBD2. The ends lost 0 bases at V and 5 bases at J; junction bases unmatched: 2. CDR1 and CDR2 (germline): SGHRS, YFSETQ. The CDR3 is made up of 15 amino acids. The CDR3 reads CASSLGTSGMETQYF. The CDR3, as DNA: TGCGCCAGCAGCTTGGGGACTAGCGGGATGGAGACCCAGTACTTC.

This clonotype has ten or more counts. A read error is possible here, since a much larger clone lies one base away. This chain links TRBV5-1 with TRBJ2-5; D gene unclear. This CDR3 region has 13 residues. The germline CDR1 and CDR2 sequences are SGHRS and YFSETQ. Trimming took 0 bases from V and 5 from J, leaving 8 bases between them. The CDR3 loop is CASSLVIVETQYF. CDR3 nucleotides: TGCGCCAGCAGCTTGGTAATCGTGGAGACCCAGTACTTC.

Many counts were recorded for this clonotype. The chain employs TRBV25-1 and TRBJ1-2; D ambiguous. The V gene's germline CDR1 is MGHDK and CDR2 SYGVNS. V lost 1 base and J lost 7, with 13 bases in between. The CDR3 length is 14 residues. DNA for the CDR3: TGTGCCAGCAGTGAATCGGGTGGGTTGTTTGGCTACACCTTC. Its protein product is CASSESGGLFGYTF.

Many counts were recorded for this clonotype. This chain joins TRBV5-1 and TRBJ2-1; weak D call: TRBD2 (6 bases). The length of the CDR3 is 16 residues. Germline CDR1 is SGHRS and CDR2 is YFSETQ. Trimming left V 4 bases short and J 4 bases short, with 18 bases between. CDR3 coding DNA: TGCGCCAGCAGCCCGGGGGAGGCGGGAAGATACAATGAGCAGTTCTTC. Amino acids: CASSPGEAGRYNEQFF.

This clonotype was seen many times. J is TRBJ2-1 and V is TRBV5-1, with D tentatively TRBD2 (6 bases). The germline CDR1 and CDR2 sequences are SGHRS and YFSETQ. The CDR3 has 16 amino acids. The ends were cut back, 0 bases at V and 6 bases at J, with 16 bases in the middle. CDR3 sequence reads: CASSLVGGVSSNEQFF. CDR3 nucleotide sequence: TGCGCCAGCAGCTTGGTCGGGGGAGTCTCTAGCAATGAGCAGTTCTTC.

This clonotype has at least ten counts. The CDR3 region is CASRWTPDSEQYF. The CDR3 nucleotides are TGTGCCAGCAGATGGACCCCAGACTCCGAGCAGTACTTC. The V and J genes are TRBV7-2 and TRBJ2-7; no definite D call. Germline values: CDR1 SGHTA, CDR2 FQGNSA. Trimming took off 6 bases at V and 6 bases at J, with 15 bases between the two ends. The CDR3 has 13 amino acids.

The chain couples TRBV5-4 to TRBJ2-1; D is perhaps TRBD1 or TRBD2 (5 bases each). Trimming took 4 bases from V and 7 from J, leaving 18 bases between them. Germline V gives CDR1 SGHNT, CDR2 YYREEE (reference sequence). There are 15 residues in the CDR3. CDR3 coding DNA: TGTGCCAGCAGCCCAACCGGGACCCGTGGGAATGAGCAGTTCTTC. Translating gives CASSPTGTRGNEQFF.